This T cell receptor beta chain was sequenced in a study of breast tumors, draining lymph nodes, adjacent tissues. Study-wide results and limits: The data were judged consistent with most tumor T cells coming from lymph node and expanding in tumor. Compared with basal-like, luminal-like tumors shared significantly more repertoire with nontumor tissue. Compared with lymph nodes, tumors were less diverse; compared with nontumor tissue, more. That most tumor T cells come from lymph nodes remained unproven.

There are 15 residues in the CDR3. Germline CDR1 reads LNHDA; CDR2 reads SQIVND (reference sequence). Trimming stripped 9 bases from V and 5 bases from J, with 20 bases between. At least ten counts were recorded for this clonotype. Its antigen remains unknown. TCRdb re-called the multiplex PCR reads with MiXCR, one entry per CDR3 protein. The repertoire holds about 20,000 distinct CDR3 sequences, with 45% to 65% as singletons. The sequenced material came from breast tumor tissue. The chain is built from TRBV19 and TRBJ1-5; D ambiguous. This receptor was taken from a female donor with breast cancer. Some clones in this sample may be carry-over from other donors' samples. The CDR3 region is CASKDRAGNYQPQHF. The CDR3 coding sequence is TGTGCCAGCAAGGACCGGGCTGGGAATTATCAGCCCCAGCATTTT.